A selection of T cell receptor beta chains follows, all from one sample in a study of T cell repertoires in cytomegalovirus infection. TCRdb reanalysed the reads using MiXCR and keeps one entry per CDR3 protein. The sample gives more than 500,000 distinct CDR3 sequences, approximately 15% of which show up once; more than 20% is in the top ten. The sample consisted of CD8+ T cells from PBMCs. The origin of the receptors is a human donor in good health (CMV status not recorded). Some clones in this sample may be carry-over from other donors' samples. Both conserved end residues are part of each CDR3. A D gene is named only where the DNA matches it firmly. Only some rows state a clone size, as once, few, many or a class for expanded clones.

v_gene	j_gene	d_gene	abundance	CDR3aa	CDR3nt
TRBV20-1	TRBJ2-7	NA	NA	CSAKNRYEQYF	TGCAGTGCTAAAAATAGATACGAGCAGTACTTC
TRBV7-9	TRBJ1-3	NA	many	CASSPPIPRGRSGNTIYF	TGTGCCAGCAGCCCCCCGATTCCTAGAGGAAGGTCTGGAAACACCATATATTTT
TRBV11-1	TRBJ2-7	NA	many	CASSLTEYSYDEQYF	TGTGCCAGCAGCTTGACAGAGTATTCCTACGACGAGCAGTACTTC
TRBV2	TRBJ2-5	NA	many	CASLEETQYF	TGTGCCAGCCTGGAAGAGACCCAGTACTTC
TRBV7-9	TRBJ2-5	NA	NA	CASSSRLQETQYF	TGTGCCAGCAGCTCCAGGTTACAAGAGACCCAGTACTTC
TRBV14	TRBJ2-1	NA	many	CASSQTVGENNEQFF	TGTGCCAGCAGCCAAACGGTGGGAGAGAACAATGAGCAGTTCTTC
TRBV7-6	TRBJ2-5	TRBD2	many	CASSLEASGYQETQYF	TGTGCCAGCAGCTTAGAAGCTAGCGGGTACCAAGAGACCCAGTACTTC
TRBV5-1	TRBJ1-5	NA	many	CASSLGQDDSNQPQHF	TGCGCCAGCAGCTTGGGCCAGGATGATAGCAATCAGCCCCAGCATTTT
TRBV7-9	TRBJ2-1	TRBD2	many	CASSKAGRAYNEQFF	TGTGCCAGCAGCAAGGCGGGGAGGGCCTACAATGAGCAGTTCTTC
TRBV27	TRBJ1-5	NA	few	CASSPSRGRNQPQHF	TGTGCCAGCAGTCCTTCCCGAGGACGCAATCAGCCCCAGCATTTT
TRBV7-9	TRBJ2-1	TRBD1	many	CASRSPPGQGSINEQFF	TGTGCCAGCAGGTCACCCCCGGGACAGGGGTCAATCAATGAGCAGTTCTTC
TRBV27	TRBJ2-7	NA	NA	CASRAGRSYEQYF	TGTGCCAGCAGGGCAGGGCGGAGCTACGAGCAGTACTTC
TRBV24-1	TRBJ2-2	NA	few	CATSDPWFGTGELFF	TGTGCCACCAGTGATCCCTGGTTCGGAACCGGGGAGCTGTTTTTT
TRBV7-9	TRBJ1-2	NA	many	CASSSGEPTLANYGYTF	TGTGCCAGCAGCTCCGGGGAGCCAACGTTAGCTAACTATGGCTACACCTTC
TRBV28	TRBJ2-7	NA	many	CASSFTNYEQYF	TGTGCCAGCAGTTTTACAAACTACGAGCAGTACTTC
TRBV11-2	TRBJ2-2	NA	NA	CASRGMRPGELFF	TGTGCCAGCAGAGGGATGCGTCCCGGGGAGCTGTTTTTT
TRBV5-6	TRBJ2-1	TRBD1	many	CASSPLDRVSYNEQFF	TGTGCCAGCAGCCCCCTGGACAGGGTTTCCTACAATGAGCAGTTCTTC
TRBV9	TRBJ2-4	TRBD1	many	CASSSGQGLAKNIQYF	TGTGCCAGCAGCTCGGGACAGGGCCTAGCCAAAAACATTCAGTACTTC
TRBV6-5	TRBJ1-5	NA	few	CASSPRTNQPQHF	TGTGCCAGCAGTCCAAGGACGAATCAGCCCCAGCATTTT
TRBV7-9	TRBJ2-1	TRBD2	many	CASSSPGGLAGGRNEQFF	TGTGCCAGCAGCTCCCCGGGGGGGCTAGCGGGAGGGAGGAATGAGCAGTTCTTC
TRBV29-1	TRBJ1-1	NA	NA	CSVEENEAFF	TGCAGCGTTGAAGAAAACGAAGCTTTCTTT
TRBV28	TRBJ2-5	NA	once	CASRDQGELETQYF	TGTGCAAGCAGGGATCAGGGTGAGTTGGAGACCCAGTACTTC
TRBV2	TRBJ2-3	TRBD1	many	CASSESGTGKDTQYF	TGTGCCAGCAGTGAATCCGGGACAGGAAAAGATACGCAGTATTTT
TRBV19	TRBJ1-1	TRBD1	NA	CASRAGGPSWGTESFF	TGTGCCAGTAGGGCAGGGGGCCCAAGTTGGGGCACTGAATCTTTCTTT
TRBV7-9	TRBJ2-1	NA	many	CASSGGVNEQFF	TGTGCCAGCAGCGGAGGGGTAAATGAGCAGTTCTTC
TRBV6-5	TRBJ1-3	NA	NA	CASSYSAGNTIYF	TGTGCCAGCAGTTACTCTGCTGGAAACACCATATATTTT
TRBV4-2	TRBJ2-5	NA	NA	CASSHQKQGNQETQYF	TGTGCCAGCAGCCACCAAAAGCAGGGAAACCAAGAGACCCAGTACTTC
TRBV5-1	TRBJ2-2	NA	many	CASTRSEPKANTGELFF	TGCGCCAGCACCCGGTCAGAACCCAAAGCGAACACCGGGGAGCTGTTTTTT
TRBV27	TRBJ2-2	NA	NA	CASSFFTGELFF	TGTGCCAGCAGTTTCTTTACCGGGGAGCTGTTTTTT
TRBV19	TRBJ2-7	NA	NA	CASSTPRSRGYEQYF	TGTGCCAGTAGTACCCCGAGGTCGCGAGGGTACGAGCAGTACTTC
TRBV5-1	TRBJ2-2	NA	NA	CASSPQGVTGELFF	TGCGCCAGCAGCCCGCAGGGAGTCACCGGGGAGCTGTTTTTT
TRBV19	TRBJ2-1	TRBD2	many	CASSIVLAGYNEQFF	TGTGCCAGTAGTATAGTACTAGCGGGATACAATGAGCAGTTCTTC
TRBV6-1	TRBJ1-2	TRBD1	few	CASSAGQYYGYTF	TGTGCCAGCAGCGCGGGACAGTACTATGGCTACACCTTC
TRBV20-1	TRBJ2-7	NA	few	CSAPGRDSYSYEQYF	TGCAGTGCCCCCGGAAGGGACTCTTACTCCTACGAGCAGTACTTC
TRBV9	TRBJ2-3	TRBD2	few	CASSVSPELAGDLDTQYF	TGTGCCAGCAGCGTAAGCCCCGAGCTAGCGGGAGACCTAGATACGCAGTATTTT
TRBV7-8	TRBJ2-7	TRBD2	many	CASSIQAGVAHEQYF	TGTGCCAGCAGCATCCAAGCGGGAGTTGCCCACGAGCAGTACTTC
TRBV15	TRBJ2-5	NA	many	CATSRDGGRGETQYF	TGTGCCACCAGCAGAGACGGGGGAAGGGGAGAGACCCAGTACTTC
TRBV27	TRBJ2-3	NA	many	CASARGPGDTQYF	TGTGCCAGCGCCCGGGGCCCCGGGGATACGCAGTATTTT
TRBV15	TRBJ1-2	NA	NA	CATFGLGELSYGYTF	TGTGCCACCTTTGGGTTAGGGGAACTTAGCTATGGCTACACCTTC
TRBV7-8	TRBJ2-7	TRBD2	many	CASSLAGYSYEQYF	TGTGCCAGCAGCCTAGCGGGGTATTCCTACGAGCAGTACTTC
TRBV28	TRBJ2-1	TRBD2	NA	CASSPWTSGRSSYNEQFF	TGTGCCAGCAGTCCATGGACTAGCGGGAGGAGCTCCTACAATGAGCAGTTCTTC
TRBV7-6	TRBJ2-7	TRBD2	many	CASSHRSGSKYEQYF	TGTGCCAGCAGTCATCGTAGCGGGAGTAAATACGAGCAGTACTTC
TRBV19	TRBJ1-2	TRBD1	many	CASTPLGGEGAADYGYTF	TGTGCCAGTACCCCCCTTGGGGGAGAGGGGGCGGCAGACTATGGCTACACCTTC
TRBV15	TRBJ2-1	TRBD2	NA	CATLSSGGAYLF	TGTGCCACCCTAAGTAGCGGGGGGGCCTACCTCTTC
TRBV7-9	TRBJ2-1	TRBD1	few	CASSPDRRVFF	TGTGCCAGCAGCCCGGACAGGCGCGTGTTCTTC
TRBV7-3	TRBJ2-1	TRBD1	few	CASSSRGPYEQFF	TGTGCCAGCAGCTCGAGGGGGCCATATGAGCAGTTCTTC
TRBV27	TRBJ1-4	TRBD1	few	CASSLSIGGEGEKLFF	TGTGCCAGCAGTTTATCGATAGGGGGCGAGGGTGAAAAACTGTTTTTT
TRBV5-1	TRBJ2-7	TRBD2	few	CASSPGLAGGREQYF	TGCGCCAGCAGCCCCGGACTAGCGGGGGGACGCGAGCAGTACTTC
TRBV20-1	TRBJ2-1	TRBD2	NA	CSARDRGLAGDYEQFF	TGCAGTGCTAGAGATAGGGGACTAGCGGGAGACTATGAGCAGTTCTTC
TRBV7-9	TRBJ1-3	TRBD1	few	CASSGQGYSGNTIYF	TGTGCCAGCAGCGGACAGGGGTACTCTGGAAACACCATATATTTT
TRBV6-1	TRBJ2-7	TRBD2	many	CASSVASGKDEQYF	TGTGCCAGCAGTGTGGCTAGCGGGAAGGACGAGCAGTACTTC
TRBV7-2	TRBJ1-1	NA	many	CASSAGYGAGSRNTEAFF	TGTGCCAGCAGCGCGGGGTATGGGGCAGGGAGTCGAAACACTGAAGCTTTCTTT
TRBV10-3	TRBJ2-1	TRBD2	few	CAISDGEGLAQFF	TGTGCCATCAGTGACGGAGAAGGACTAGCGCAGTTCTTC